Listed below are T cell receptor beta chains from one sample, sequenced in a study of Ad26.COV2.S vaccination and SARS-CoV-2 variants. Sequenced by immunoSEQ multiplex PCR; TCRdb stores in-frame clones only, minus some. The table lists over 450,000 clones, approximately 90% of them singletons. Sequenced material: peripheral blood, taken in a trial of Ad26.COV2.S vaccine versus placebo. The receptor source for this set is a person aged 18 to 59 who received the Ad26.COV2.S COVID-19 vaccine or a placebo. CDR3s include the opening cysteine and the closing phenylalanine or tryptophan. The order of the fields is J gene, D gene, clone size, V gene, CDR3 protein, CDR3 DNA. D genes are given only for firm matches. Expanded clones are given a class, and other clones once, few, many or no size at all.

TRBJ2-1,.,.,TRBV18,CASSPRGAGGGTEQFF,TGTGCCAGCTCACCGAGAGGTGCTGGGGGCGGGACTGAGCAGTTCTTC
TRBJ1-1,.,few,TRBV6-5,CASSYRAEPNTEAFF,TGTGCCAGCAGTTACAGGGCAGAACCAAACACTGAAGCTTTCTTT
TRBJ2-7,.,.,TRBV5-5,CASSLRGWVEQYF,TGTGCCAGCAGCTTGCGAGGCTGGGTCGAGCAGTACTTC
TRBJ2-7,.,.,TRBV27,CASSLYRLGYEQYF,TGTGCCAGCAGTTTATACCGGCTAGGCTACGAGCAGTACTTC
TRBJ2-2,TRBD1,.,TRBV19,CASRITGANTGELFF,TGTGCCAGTAGGATAACAGGGGCGAACACCGGGGAGCTGTTTTTT
TRBJ1-2,.,few,TRBV14,CASSQAPLGGYTF,TGTGCCAGCAGCCAAGCCCCCTTAGGAGGCTACACCTTC
TRBJ2-7,.,.,TRBV7-6,CASSSGSSYEQYF,TGTGCCAGCAGCTCTGGGAGCTCCTACGAGCAGTACTTC
TRBJ1-1,.,.,TRBV2,CASSAWMNTEAFF,TGTGCCAGCAGTGCCTGGATGAACACTGAAGCTTTCTTT
TRBJ2-7,.,.,TRBV7-2,CASSRDRGGDEQYF,TGTGCCAGCAGCCGGGACCGGGGTGGCGACGAGCAGTACTTC
TRBJ2-3,TRBD2,.,TRBV4-2,CASSPTIIGLAGGPSTDTQYF,TGTGCCAGCAGCCCAACCATAATAGGACTAGCGGGAGGGCCGAGCACAGATACGCAGTATTTT
TRBJ1-4,.,.,TRBV6-5,CASISRRGRYEKLFF,TGTGCCAGCATCAGTCGCCGGGGGCGGTATGAAAAACTGTTTTTT
TRBJ2-3,.,once,TRBV3-1/TRBV3-2,CASSRRASPDTQYF,TGTGCCAGCAGCCGGCGGGCTAGCCCAGATACGCAGTATTTT
TRBJ1-2,TRBD1,once,TRBV2,CASIRTGGEYGYTF,TGTGCCAGCATTCGGACAGGGGGCGAGTATGGCTACACCTTC
TRBJ2-2,.,.,TRBV5-1,CASSSGGQTAGELFF,TGCGCCAGCAGCTCTGGCGGGCAGACGGCCGGGGAGCTGTTTTTT
TRBJ2-1,TRBD2,.,TRBV24-1,CATSDPRGGNEQFF,TGTGCCACCAGTGATCCGCGGGGGGGCAATGAGCAGTTCTTC
TRBJ2-7,.,.,TRBV5-5,CASSSQVSEQYF,TGTGCCAGCAGCTCACAGGTTTCCGAGCAGTACTTC
TRBJ2-2,.,once,TRBV5-1,CASRGGINTGELFF,TGCGCCAGCCGTGGGGGAATAAACACCGGGGAGCTGTTTTTT
TRBJ1-3,.,.,TRBV28,CASSLSGTRRRGNTIYF,TGTGCCAGCAGTTTAAGTGGCACTAGAAGACGTGGAAACACCATATATTTT
TRBJ2-7,TRBD1,.,TRBV6-5,CASSYSGDRGKYF,TGTGCCAGCAGTTACTCGGGAGACAGGGGGAAGTACTTC
TRBJ1-1,TRBD1,.,TRBV2,CASRGTGGTEAFF,TGTGCCAGCAGGGGTACAGGGGGCACTGAAGCTTTCTTT
TRBJ2-5,.,.,TRBV7-9,CASRRGETQYF,TGTGCCAGCAGGAGAGGAGAGACCCAGTACTTC
TRBJ2-3,TRBD2,.,TRBV27,CASSLYVSGRDTDTQYF,TGTGCCAGCAGTTTATATGTCAGCGGGAGGGACACAGATACGCAGTATTTT
TRBJ2-7,.,.,TRBV14,CASSPQLAGSYEQYF,TGTGCCAGCAGCCCCCAACTAGCTGGATCCTACGAGCAGTACTTC
TRBJ2-5,.,once,TRBV15,CATSRGQGAGLGIKTQYF,TGTGCCACCAGCAGAGGCCAGGGCGCGGGGCTTGGAATAAAGACCCAGTACTTC
TRBJ2-7,.,.,TRBV18,CASSPDFSLEQYF,TGTGCCAGCTCACCGGACTTCTCACTCGAGCAGTACTTC
TRBJ1-3,TRBD1,.,TRBV5-6,CASSLFTGDGNTIYF,TGTGCCAGCAGCTTGTTCACAGGGGACGGAAACACCATATATTTT
TRBJ1-1,.,.,TRBV5-1,CASSSATNTEAFF,TGCGCCAGCAGCTCGGCAACGAACACTGAAGCTTTCTTT
TRBJ1-2,TRBD1,.,TRBV5-1,CASSFKGQRYGYTF,TGCGCCAGCAGCTTCAAGGGACAGAGATATGGCTACACCTTC
TRBJ1-2,.,.,TRBV5-6,CASSPTGTRNYGYTF,TGTGCCAGCAGCCCCACCGGGACACGAAACTATGGCTACACCTTC
TRBJ1-3,TRBD1,once,TRBV7-3,CASSLGTGVGNTIYF,TGTGCCAGCAGCTTAGGGACAGGCGTCGGAAACACCATATATTTT
TRBJ1-1,.,.,TRBV7-2,CASSLRVGDTEAFF,TGTGCCAGCAGCCTCAGGGTGGGGGACACTGAAGCTTTCTTT
TRBJ1-2,.,.,TRBV19,CASRPRGGNYGYTF,TGTGCCAGTAGACCAAGAGGTGGAAACTATGGCTACACCTTC
TRBJ2-2,TRBD1,.,TRBV7-3,CASSSLGQGNTGELFF,TGTGCCAGCAGCTCTTTGGGACAGGGGAACACCGGGGAGCTGTTTTTT
TRBJ2-7,.,.,TRBV6-2/TRBV6-3,CASSNRAYEQYF,TGTGCCAGCAGTAACAGGGCCTACGAGCAGTACTTC
TRBJ1-1,.,.,TRBV5-1,CASTQMGSMNTEAFF,TGCGCCAGCACTCAGATGGGCTCTATGAACACTGAAGCTTTCTTT
TRBJ1-2,.,.,TRBV30,CAWSMQRSLGGYTF,TGTGCCTGGAGTATGCAGCGGAGTCTGGGTGGCTACACCTTC
TRBJ2-5,TRBD2,.,TRBV11-1,CASSPSGRVRETQYF,TGTGCCAGCAGCCCTAGCGGGAGAGTCCGAGAGACCCAGTACTTC
TRBJ2-7,.,.,TRBV28,CASSLSSYEQYF,TGTGCCAGCAGTTTGTCATCCTACGAGCAGTACTTC
TRBJ1-2,.,.,TRBV19,CASRAHDYGYTF,TGTGCCAGTAGGGCCCATGACTATGGCTACACCTTC
TRBJ1-2,TRBD1,.,TRBV9,CASSTSGQGKFNYGYTF,TGTGCCAGCAGCACCTCAGGACAGGGAAAATTTAACTATGGCTACACCTTC
TRBJ2-7,.,.,TRBV5-1,CASSLASGAYDEQYF,TGCGCCAGCAGCTTGGCCTCAGGGGCTTACGACGAGCAGTACTTC
TRBJ2-3,.,.,TRBV4-1,CASSQFSLSSDTQYF,TGCGCCAGCAGCCAGTTCTCTCTGAGCTCAGATACGCAGTATTTT
TRBJ2-1,TRBD1,.,TRBV10-3,CAIRRQGNEQFF,TGTGCCATCAGGAGACAGGGGAATGAGCAGTTCTTC
TRBJ2-7,.,.,TRBV19,CASSIQSGGYEQYF,TGTGCCAGTAGTATCCAATCTGGTGGCTACGAGCAGTACTTC
TRBJ2-2,.,.,TRBV7-2,CASSLVRAGQLNTGELFF,TGTGCCAGCAGCTTAGTAAGAGCAGGGCAGCTGAACACCGGGGAGCTGTTTTTT
TRBJ1-1,.,.,TRBV15,CATSREPSGTEAFF,TGTGCCACCAGCAGAGAACCAAGCGGAACTGAAGCTTTCTTT
TRBJ1-4,.,once,TRBV5-1,CASSLETDNEKLFF,TGCGCCAGCAGCTTGGAGACAGATAATGAAAAACTGTTTTTT
TRBJ1-4,.,.,TRBV4-2,CASSRGGTAQGEKLFF,TGTGCCAGCAGCCGGGGAGGAACAGCCCAGGGGGAAAAACTGTTTTTT
TRBJ1-1,.,.,TRBV18,CASSPGIGDTAFF,TGTGCCAGCTCACCAGGAATTGGCGACACAGCTTTCTTT
TRBJ2-5,.,.,TRBV11-1,CASSLSDRGAQYF,TGTGCCAGCAGCTTAAGCGACCGAGGGGCCCAGTACTTC
TRBJ1-3,TRBD1,.,TRBV4-2,CASSLADRGVGNTIYF,TGTGCCAGCAGCCTAGCTGACAGGGGGGTTGGAAACACCATATATTTT
TRBJ1-5,TRBD1,.,TRBV28,CASSPTGQVSNQPQHF,TGTGCCAGCAGTCCCACCGGACAGGTTAGCAATCAGCCCCAGCATTTT
TRBJ2-7,.,once,TRBV6-5,CASSYSGQGYEQYF,TGTGCCAGCAGTTACTCAGGGCAGGGCTACGAGCAGTACTTC
TRBJ1-4,.,.,TRBV28,CASSSYRKLFF,TGTGCCAGCAGTTCGTACCGAAAACTGTTTTTT
TRBJ2-3,TRBD2,.,TRBV7-9,CASSSSGSGDTQYF,TGTGCCAGCAGCTCCAGCGGGAGTGGAGATACGCAGTATTTT